The clone carrying this T cell receptor beta chain was detected ten times or more. Its antigen is as yet unknown. The data are from a study of CD8 T cells in ankylosing spondylitis. The junction had 1 base not matched to a gene; V was cut back by 6 bases and J by 1 base. The CDR3 is made up of 14 amino acids. Germline CDR1 and CDR2: ENHRY and SYGVKD. Regarding the study as a whole: Reported data indicate significant enrichment of disease-linked clones within matched ankylosing spondylitis synovial fluid. In ankylosing spondylitis blood, a motif of roughly eight highly homologous TCR beta variants appeared characteristic.

Scientists made TCR beta libraries using quantitative 5'-RACE with molecular barcodes. TCRdb re-analysed the 5' RACE reads in MiXCR, keeping a single row per CDR3 protein. Of 300,000 to 350,000 distinct CDR3 sequences listed, roughly 11% are singletons. The TCR sequence derives from a female donor with ankylosing spondylitis or in good health (not recorded which). The chain employs TRBV10-3 and TRBJ2-2; 8 positions match TRBD1. The sequenced sample was blood, either unsorted or a sorted T cell fraction (not recorded which). CDR3 sequence (DNA): TGTGCCATCAGGACAGGGGAGAACACCGGGGAGCTGTTTTTT. Translation: CAIRTGENTGELFF.